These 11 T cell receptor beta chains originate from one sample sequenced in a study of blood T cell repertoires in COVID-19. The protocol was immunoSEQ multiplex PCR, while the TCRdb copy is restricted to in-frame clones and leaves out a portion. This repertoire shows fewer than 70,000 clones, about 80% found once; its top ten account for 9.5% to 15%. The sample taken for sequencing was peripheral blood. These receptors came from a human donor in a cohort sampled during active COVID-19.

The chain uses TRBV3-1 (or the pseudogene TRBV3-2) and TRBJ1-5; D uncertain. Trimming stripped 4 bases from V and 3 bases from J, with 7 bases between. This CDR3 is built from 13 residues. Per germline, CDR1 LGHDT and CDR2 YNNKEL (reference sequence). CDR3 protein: CASSRQHNQPQHF. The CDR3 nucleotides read TGTGCCAGCAGCCGCCAACACAATCAGCCCCAGCATTTT.

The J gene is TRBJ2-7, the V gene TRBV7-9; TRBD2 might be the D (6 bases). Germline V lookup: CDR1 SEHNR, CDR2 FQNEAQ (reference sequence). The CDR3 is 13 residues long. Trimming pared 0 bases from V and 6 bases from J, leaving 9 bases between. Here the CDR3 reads CASSLAGGREQYF. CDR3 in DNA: TGTGCCAGCAGCTTAGCGGGAGGTCGCGAGCAGTACTTC.

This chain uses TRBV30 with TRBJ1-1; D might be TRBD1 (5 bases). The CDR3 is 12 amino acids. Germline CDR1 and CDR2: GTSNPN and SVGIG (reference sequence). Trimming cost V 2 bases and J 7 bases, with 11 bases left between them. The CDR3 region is CAWSLRQFEAFF. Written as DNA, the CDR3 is TGTGCCTGGAGTCTCCGACAGTTTGAAGCTTTCTTT.

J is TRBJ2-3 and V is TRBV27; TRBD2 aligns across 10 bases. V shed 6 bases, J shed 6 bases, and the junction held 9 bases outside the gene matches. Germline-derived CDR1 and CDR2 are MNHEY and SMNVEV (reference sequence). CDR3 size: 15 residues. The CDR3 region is CASRLLAGVWDTQYF. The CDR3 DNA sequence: TGTGCCAGCAGGCTCCTAGCGGGAGTTTGGGATACGCAGTATTTT.

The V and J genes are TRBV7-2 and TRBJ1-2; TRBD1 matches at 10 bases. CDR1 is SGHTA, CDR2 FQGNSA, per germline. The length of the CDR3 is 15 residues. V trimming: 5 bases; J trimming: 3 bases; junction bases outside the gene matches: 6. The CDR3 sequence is CASSGGQGMDYGYTF. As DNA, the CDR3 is TGTGCCAGCAGCGGGGGACAGGGGATGGACTATGGCTACACCTTC.

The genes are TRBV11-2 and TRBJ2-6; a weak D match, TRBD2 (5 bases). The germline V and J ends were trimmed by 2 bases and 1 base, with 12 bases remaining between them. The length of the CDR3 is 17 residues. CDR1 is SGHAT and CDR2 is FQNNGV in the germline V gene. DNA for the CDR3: TGTGCCAGCAGCTTATGGACGGGATTTTCTGGGGCCAACGTCCTGACTTTC. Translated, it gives CASSLWTGFSGANVLTF.

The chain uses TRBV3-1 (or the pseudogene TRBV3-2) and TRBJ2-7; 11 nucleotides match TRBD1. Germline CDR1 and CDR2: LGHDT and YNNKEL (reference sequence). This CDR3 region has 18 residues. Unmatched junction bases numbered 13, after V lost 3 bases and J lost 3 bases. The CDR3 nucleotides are TGTGCCAGCAGCCATGCCTCCTATCCGGGACAGGGGGACTACGAGCAGTACTTC. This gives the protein CASSHASYPGQGDYEQYF.

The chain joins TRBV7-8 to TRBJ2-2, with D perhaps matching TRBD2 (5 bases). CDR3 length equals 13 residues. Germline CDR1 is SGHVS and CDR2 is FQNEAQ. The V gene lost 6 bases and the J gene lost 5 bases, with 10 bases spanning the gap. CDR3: CASSKEGTGELFF. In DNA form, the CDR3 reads TGTGCCAGCAGTAAAGAGGGTACCGGGGAGCTGTTTTTT. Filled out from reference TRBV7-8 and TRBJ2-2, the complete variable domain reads GAGVSQSPRYKVAKRGQDVALRCDPISGHVSLFWYQQALGQGPEFLTYFQNEAQLDKSGLPSDRFFAERPEGSVSTLKIQRTQQEDSAVYLCASSKEGTGELFFGEGSRLTVL.

CDR3 in DNA: TGTGCCAGCAGCTTAAGGGCGGGGCGAGATACGCAGTATTTT. Protein sequence: CASSLRAGRDTQYF. V is TRBV7-8 and J is TRBJ2-3; tentatively, D is TRBD2 (6 bases). This CDR3 is built from 14 residues. Germline V lookup: CDR1 SGHVS, CDR2 FQNEAQ. V was clipped by 2 bases and J by 5 bases, with 11 bases between them.

CDR3 DNA: TGTGCCAGTAGCCTAGCGGGACCTGGGGCCAACGTCCTGACTTTC. Protein sequence: CASSLAGPGANVLTF. The V gene is TRBV19, the J gene TRBJ2-6; TRBD2 matches 9 bases. Per germline, CDR1 LNHDA and CDR2 SQIVND (reference sequence). The CDR3 loop spans 15 amino acids. V was pared by 6 bases and J by 2 bases, with 2 bases of the junction left unmatched.

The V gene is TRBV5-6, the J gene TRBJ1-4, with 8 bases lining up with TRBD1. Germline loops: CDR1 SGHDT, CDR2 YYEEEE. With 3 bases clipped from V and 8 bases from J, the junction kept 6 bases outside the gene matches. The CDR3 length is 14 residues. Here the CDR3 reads CASSYDRGSEKLFF. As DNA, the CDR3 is TGTGCCAGCAGCTATGACAGGGGCAGCGAAAAACTGTTTTTT.